The rows below give T cell receptor beta chains drawn from one sample of a study of early T cells in non-severe SARS-CoV-2 infection. TCRdb itself ran the 5' RACE reads through MiXCR, one entry per CDR3 protein. Counted here are some 28,000 distinct CDR3 sequences, roughly 5.8% occurring once; the ten biggest clones make up roughly 4.9%. The source material was whole blood. The receptors shown here come from an adult who was a healthcare worker with PCR-confirmed SARS-CoV-2 infection or an uninfected control (not recorded which). Both conserved end residues are trimmed from each CDR3.

TRBV14	TRBJ2-3	ASSHLDRGRDTQY
TRBV11-2	TRBJ2-1	ASTSWDWYNEQF
TRBV12-3/TRBV12-4	TRBJ1-4	AIGRASSLF
TRBV21-1	TRBJ1-1	ASTPCRNTEAF
TRBV7-9	TRBJ2-7	ASSFTESSYEQY
TRBV7-3	TRBJ2-2	ASSLYGMNTGELF
TRBV10-3	TRBJ2-7	AIRGSGGTYEQY
TRBV5-4	TRBJ1-2	ASSPPGQGYGYT
TRBV3-1	TRBJ1-3	ASSQDFLGGGWYSENTIY
TRBV10-1	TRBJ2-1	ASSALAGGANEQF
TRBV29-1	TRBJ1-2	SVEQGERGYT
TRBV10-3	TRBJ2-2	ATGQGNTGELF
TRBV5-6	TRBJ2-7	ASSLPSGTINYEQY
TRBV6-6	TRBJ2-7	ASSPSGRAGEQY
TRBV12-3/TRBV12-4	TRBJ2-7	ASSLAPVEQY
TRBV15	TRBJ2-5	ATSNRDTTKRTQY
TRBV12-3/TRBV12-4	TRBJ2-1	ASRLKGGGNEQF
TRBV12-3/TRBV12-4	TRBJ2-7	ASSRQNRGNYEQY
TRBV6-5	TRBJ1-6	ASSREGAESPLH
TRBV19	TRBJ2-3	ASSRTRGDTQY
TRBV5-1	TRBJ1-1	ASSPAGETEAF
TRBV20-1	TRBJ2-5	SASSRQAQETQY
TRBV29-1	TRBJ1-1	SVVATSNTEAF
TRBV11-1	TRBJ2-7	ASSLAPGGIDEQY
TRBV6-5	TRBJ2-1	ASGIAGGGYNEQF
TRBV7-9	TRBJ2-5	ASSLTSGVKETQY
TRBV14	TRBJ1-1	ASSHDLNTEAF
TRBV9	TRBJ2-1	ASSGGRNEQF
TRBV6-5	TRBJ1-2	ASSYSWAGQGHGYT
TRBV12-3/TRBV12-4	TRBJ1-5	ASSTGIPSNQPQH
TRBV9	TRBJ2-2	ASSVAHGELF
TRBV30	TRBJ1-2	AWSAPPRYGYT
TRBV5-1	TRBJ1-6	ASSQDRDYSPLH
TRBV6-5	TRBJ2-5	ASSYSGTGMKETQY
TRBV12-3/TRBV12-4	TRBJ2-5	ASSLEQDWLETQY
TRBV11-3	TRBJ2-3	ASSSGQVTSTDTQY
TRBV5-6	TRBJ2-2	ASSSFGQGTGELF
TRBV6-6	TRBJ2-7	ASRNTEPYEQY
TRBV5-1	TRBJ2-1	ASSAGLAGAGEQF
TRBV5-1	TRBJ2-1	ASSLGVLRSSYNEQF
TRBV29-1	TRBJ1-5	SVAGGSNQPQH
TRBV12-3/TRBV12-4	TRBJ2-5	ASSLLAGRAETQY
TRBV29-1	TRBJ2-2	SVSNTGELF
TRBV7-9	TRBJ1-2	ASSLDGRENYGYT
TRBV21-1	TRBJ2-7	ASSKQPDTYEQY
TRBV18	TRBJ2-7	ASSPPGSRNDEQY
TRBV29-1	TRBJ2-1	SAAGQTSYNEQF
TRBV7-8	TRBJ1-1	ASSLGTHGRMNTEAF
TRBV20-1	TRBJ2-1	SARDQTSSYNEQF
TRBV20-1	TRBJ2-5	SARGRERGETQY
TRBV18	TRBJ2-3	ASSPSTGGTDTQY
TRBV2	TRBJ2-1	ASSEFGLSYNEQF
TRBV27	TRBJ2-3	ASSRKRAVFGDQYTDTQY
TRBV5-1	TRBJ1-1	ASTPGIPNTEAF
TRBV11-2	TRBJ2-1	ASSLPDSYNEQF
TRBV4-3	TRBJ1-2	ASSQGATGARNRIDGYT
TRBV5-1	TRBJ2-1	ASSPSGSNYEQF
TRBV7-9	TRBJ2-1	ALILLGTGGADEQF